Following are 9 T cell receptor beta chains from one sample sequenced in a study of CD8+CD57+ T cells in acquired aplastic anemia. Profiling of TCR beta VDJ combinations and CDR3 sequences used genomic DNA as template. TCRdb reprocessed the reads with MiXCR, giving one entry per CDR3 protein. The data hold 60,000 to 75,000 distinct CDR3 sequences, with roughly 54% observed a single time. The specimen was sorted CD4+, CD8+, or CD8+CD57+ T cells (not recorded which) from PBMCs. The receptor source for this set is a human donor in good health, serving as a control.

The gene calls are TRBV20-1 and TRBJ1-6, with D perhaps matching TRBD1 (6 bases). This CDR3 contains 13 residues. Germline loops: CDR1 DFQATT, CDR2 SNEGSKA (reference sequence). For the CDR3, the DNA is TGCAGCTTGGGACACCTCTATAATTCACCCCTCCACTTT. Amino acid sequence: CSLGHLYNSPLHF.

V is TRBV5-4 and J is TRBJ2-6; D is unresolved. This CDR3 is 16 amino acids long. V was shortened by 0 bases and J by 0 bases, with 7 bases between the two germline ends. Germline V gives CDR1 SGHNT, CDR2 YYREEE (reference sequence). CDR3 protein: CASSLAFSSGANVLTF. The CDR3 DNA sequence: TGTGCCAGCAGCTTGGCGTTCAGCTCTGGGGCCAACGTCCTGACTTTC.

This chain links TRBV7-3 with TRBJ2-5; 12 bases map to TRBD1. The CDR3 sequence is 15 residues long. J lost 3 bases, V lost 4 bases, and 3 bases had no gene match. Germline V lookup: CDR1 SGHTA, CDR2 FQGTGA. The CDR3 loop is CASSSGTGGEETQYF. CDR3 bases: TGTGCCAGCAGCTCGGGGACAGGGGGCGAAGAGACCCAGTACTTC.

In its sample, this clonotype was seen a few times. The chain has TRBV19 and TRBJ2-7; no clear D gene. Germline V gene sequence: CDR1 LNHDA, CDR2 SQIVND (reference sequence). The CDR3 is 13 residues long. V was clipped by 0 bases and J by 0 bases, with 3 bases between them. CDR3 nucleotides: TGTGCCAGTAGTATAGAGGGCTCCTACGAGCAGTACTTC. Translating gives CASSIEGSYEQYF.

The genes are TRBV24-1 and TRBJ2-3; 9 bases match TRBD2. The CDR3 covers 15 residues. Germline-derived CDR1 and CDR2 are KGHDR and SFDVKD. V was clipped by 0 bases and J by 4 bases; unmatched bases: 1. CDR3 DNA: TGTGCCACCAGTGATTTGGCGGGGGGGTCAGATACGCAGTATTTT. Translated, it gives CATSDLAGGSDTQYF.

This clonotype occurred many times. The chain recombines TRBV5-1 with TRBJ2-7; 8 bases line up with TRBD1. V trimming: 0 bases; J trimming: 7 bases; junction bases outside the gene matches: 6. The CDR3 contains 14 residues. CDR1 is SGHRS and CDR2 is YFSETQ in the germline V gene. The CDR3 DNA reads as TGCGCCAGCAGCTTGGGGCCAGGGGGCAGGGAGCAGTACTTC. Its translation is CASSLGPGGREQYF. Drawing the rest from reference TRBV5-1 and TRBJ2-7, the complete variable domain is KAGVTQTPRYLIKTRGQQVTLSCSPISGHRSVSWYQQTPGQGLQFLFEYFSETQRNKGNFPGRFSGRQFSNSRSEMNVSTLELGDSALYLCASSLGPGGREQYFGPGTRLTVT.

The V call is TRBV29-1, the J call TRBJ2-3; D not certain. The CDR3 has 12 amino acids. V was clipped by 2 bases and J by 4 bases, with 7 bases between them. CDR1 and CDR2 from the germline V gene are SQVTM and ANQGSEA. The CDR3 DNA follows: TGCAGCGTTGAAACACCGGCAGATACGCAGTATTTT. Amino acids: CSVETPADTQYF.

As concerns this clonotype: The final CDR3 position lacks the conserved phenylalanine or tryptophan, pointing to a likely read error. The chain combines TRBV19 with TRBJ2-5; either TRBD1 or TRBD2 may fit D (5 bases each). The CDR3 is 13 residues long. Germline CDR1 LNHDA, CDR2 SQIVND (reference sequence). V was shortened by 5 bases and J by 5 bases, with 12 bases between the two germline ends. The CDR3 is CASSEGLGETQYL. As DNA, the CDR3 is TGTGCCAGTAGTGAGGGGCTGGGGGAGACCCAGTACCTC.

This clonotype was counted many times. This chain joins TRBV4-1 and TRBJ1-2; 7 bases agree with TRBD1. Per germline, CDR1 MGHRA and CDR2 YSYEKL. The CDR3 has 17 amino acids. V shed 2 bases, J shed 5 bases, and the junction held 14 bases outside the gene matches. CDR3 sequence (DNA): TGCGCCAGCAGCCAACCCCGAACGACAGGGAATGGATATGGCTACACCTTC. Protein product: CASSQPRTTGNGYGYTF.